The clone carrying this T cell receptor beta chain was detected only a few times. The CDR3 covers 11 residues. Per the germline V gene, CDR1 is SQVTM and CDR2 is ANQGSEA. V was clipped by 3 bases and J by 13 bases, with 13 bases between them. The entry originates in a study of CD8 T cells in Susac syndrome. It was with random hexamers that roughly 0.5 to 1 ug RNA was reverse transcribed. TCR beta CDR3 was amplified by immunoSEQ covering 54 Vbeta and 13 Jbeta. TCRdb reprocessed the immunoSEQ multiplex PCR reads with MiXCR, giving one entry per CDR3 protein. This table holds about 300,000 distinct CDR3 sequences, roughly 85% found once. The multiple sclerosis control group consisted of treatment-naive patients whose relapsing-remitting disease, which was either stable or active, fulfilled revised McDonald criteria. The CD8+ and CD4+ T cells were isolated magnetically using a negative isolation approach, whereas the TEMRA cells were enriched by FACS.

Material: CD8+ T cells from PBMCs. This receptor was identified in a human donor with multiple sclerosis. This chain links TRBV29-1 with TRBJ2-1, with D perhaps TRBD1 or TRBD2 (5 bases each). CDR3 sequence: CSVEKGPEQFF. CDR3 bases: TGCAGCGTTGAGAAGGGACCCGAACAGTTCTTC.